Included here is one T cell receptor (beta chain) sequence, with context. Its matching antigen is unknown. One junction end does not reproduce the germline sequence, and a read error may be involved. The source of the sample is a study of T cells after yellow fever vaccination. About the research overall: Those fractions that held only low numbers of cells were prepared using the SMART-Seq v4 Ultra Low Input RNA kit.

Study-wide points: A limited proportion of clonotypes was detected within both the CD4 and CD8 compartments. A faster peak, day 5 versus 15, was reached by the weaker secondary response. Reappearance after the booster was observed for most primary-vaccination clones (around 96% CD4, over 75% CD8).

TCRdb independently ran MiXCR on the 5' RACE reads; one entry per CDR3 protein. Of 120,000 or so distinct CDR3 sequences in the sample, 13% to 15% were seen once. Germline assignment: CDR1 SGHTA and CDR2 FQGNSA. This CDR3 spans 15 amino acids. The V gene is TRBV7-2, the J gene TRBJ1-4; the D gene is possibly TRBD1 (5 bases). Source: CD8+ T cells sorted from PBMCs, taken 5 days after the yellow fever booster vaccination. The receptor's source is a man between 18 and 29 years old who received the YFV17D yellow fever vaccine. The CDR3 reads CASSPPDSLDENLFF. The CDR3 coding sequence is TGTGCCAGCAGCCCCCCCGACAGTTTGGATGAAAATCTGTTTTTT.